The next 31 T cell receptor beta chains were all read from a single sample in a study of early T cells in non-severe SARS-CoV-2 infection. TCRdb fed the 5' RACE reads into MiXCR, producing one record per CDR3 protein. In the table there are 97,000 or so distinct CDR3 sequences, about 10% of which are singletons. The sequencing used whole blood, collected at baseline. The receptors stem from an adult who was a healthcare worker with PCR-confirmed SARS-CoV-2 infection or an uninfected control (not recorded which).

The rearrangement links TRBV5-8 to TRBJ2-1; D may correspond to TRBD1 or TRBD2 (5 bases each). Germline values: CDR1 SGHTS, CDR2 YDEGEE. The CDR3 has 14 residues. V lost 4 bases and J lost 5, with 13 bases in between. CDR3 protein: CASSPGRQNNEQFF. CDR3 in DNA: TGTGCCAGCAGCCCGGGGAGACAGAACAATGAGCAGTTCTTC.

The chain joins TRBV10-1 to TRBJ1-1; no clear D gene. The V end lost 6 bases, the J end lost 0 bases, and 8 bases lay between the germline ends. Germline CDR1 WNHNN, CDR2 SYGVQD (reference sequence). This CDR3 has 13 residues. The CDR3 protein is CASRRSLNTEAFF. For the CDR3, the DNA is TGCGCCAGCAGACGGTCGTTGAACACTGAAGCTTTCTTT.

This clonotype came up a few times. This chain links TRBV7-2 with TRBJ2-5; D might be TRBD2 (6 bases). The CDR3 runs to 16 residues. V was trimmed by 5 bases and J by 0 bases, leaving 16 bases between them. The germline CDR1 and CDR2 sequences are SGHTA and FQGNSA. CDR3 nucleotides: TGTGCCAGCAGCCTCTTAGGGACTCTGTACCAAGAGACCCAGTACTTC. Translated: CASSLLGTLYQETQYF.

The chain has TRBV11-2 and TRBJ1-5; 7 bases fit TRBD1. The CDR3 totals 15 residues. Germline V gene lookup returns CDR1 SGHAT and CDR2 FQNNGV. V lost 4 bases and J lost 6; bases outside the gene matches: 9. The CDR3 DNA is TGTGCCAGCAGCTCTACAGGGGAAGGGGGTCAGCCCCAGCATTTT. It codes for CASSSTGEGGQPQHF. The variable domain in full, completed from reference TRBV11-2 and TRBJ1-5, reads EAGVAQSPRYKIIEKRQSVAFWCNPISGHATLYWYQQILGQGPKLLIQFQNNGVVDDSQLPKDRFSAERLKGVDSTLKIQPAKLEDSAVYLCASSSTGEGGQPQHFGDGTRLSIL.

Ten or more counts support this clonotype. This chain joins TRBV11-2 and TRBJ1-5; D unclear. CDR3 size: 14 residues. The germline V and J ends were trimmed by 1 base and 3 bases, with 7 bases remaining between them. CDR1 and CDR2 (germline): SGHAT, FQNNGV. The CDR3 nucleotides are TGTGCCAGCAGCTTAGCTCGGTTCAATCAGCCCCAGCATTTT. It is translated as CASSLARFNQPQHF.

V and J are TRBV3-1 and TRBJ2-2; D is possibly TRBD2 (6 bases). The CDR3 has 16 amino acids. Germline CDR1 is LGHDT and CDR2 is YNNKEL (reference sequence). V was shortened by 1 base and J by 5 bases, with 14 bases between the two germline ends. CDR3 region: CASSQAGECRTGELFF. The CDR3 region has the DNA TGTGCCAGCAGCCAAGCGGGGGAGTGTCGGACCGGGGAGCTGTTTTTT.

This clonotype was seen many times. The V and J genes are TRBV12-3 or TRBV12-4 and TRBJ2-2, with D possibly matching TRBD1 (6 bases). The CDR3 loop spans 15 amino acids. With 5 bases removed from V and 4 bases from J, the gap between germline ends came to 14 bases. The DNA of the CDR3 is TGTGCCAGCAGTAACAGGGTTGGGATCACCGGGGAGCTGTTTTTT. It is translated as CASSNRVGITGELFF.

Ten or more counts support this clonotype. The chain is built from TRBV10-2 and TRBJ1-5; TRBD1 matches 9 bases. Germline lookup yields CDR1 WSHSY and CDR2 SAAADI. The CDR3 extends over 14 amino acids. V was pared by 5 bases and J by 10 bases, with 9 bases of the junction left unmatched. The CDR3 sequence: CASSLGQGSRPQHF. For the CDR3, the DNA is TGCGCCAGCAGTCTAGGACAGGGGAGTAGACCCCAGCATTTT.

J is TRBJ1-1 and V is TRBV5-6; 11 bases match TRBD1. The V gene end was trimmed by 5 bases and the J gene end by 6 bases; junction bases not matched to a gene: 3. This CDR3 contains 13 residues. Germline V CDR1 and CDR2: SGHDT, YYEEEE. The CDR3 is CASSRTGGAEAFF. Here the CDR3 DNA reads TGTGCCAGCAGTAGGACAGGGGGCGCTGAAGCTTTCTTT.

This clonotype occurred a few times. V gene TRBV12-3 or TRBV12-4 combines with J gene TRBJ1-5; 7 nucleotides align to TRBD1. V lost 5 bases and J lost 2; bases outside the gene matches: 3. The CDR3 covers 14 residues. The CDR3 DNA reads as TGTGCCAGCAGTAAGCAGGGGGGCAATCAGCCCCAGCATTTT. Its protein is CASSKQGGNQPQHF.

The rearrangement joins TRBV19 to TRBJ1-5; D remains unclear. The CDR3 is made up of 12 amino acids. Germline CDR1 is LNHDA and CDR2 is SQIVND (reference sequence). V lost 5 bases and J lost 11, with 13 bases in between. CDR3 residues: CASSFLNRAQHF. The CDR3 DNA reads TGTGCCAGTAGTTTCCTGAATCGAGCCCAGCATTTT.

This clonotype was picked up a small number of times. The chain has TRBV12-5 and TRBJ1-4, with D unclear. Trimming removed 7 bases from V and 0 bases from J, with 12 bases in between. There are 15 residues in the CDR3. CDR1 and CDR2 from the germline V gene are LGHNT and FRNRAP. Here the CDR3 DNA reads TGTGCTAGTGCCGACACCAGTGCAACTAATGAAAAACTGTTTTTT. Protein sequence: CASADTSATNEKLFF.

This clonotype was counted only a few times. The gene calls are TRBV5-6 and TRBJ2-2; D is ambiguous. Germline CDR1 reads SGHDT; CDR2 reads YYEEEE. The CDR3 is made up of 15 amino acids. The V gene lost 1 base and the J gene lost 0 bases, with 7 bases spanning the gap. The CDR3 is CASSLIRTNTGELFF. In nucleotides, the CDR3 is TGTGCCAGCAGCTTGATTCGTACGAACACCGGGGAGCTGTTTTTT.

The chain uses TRBV6-1 and TRBJ1-1, with D perhaps TRBD1 (5 bases). V lost 7 bases and J lost 0, with 12 bases in between. The germline gives CDR1 MNHNS, CDR2 SASEGT. The CDR3 has 14 amino acids. The CDR3 protein is CASTQGAVNTEAFF. CDR3 in DNA: TGTGCCAGCACTCAAGGGGCTGTGAACACTGAAGCTTTCTTT.

This clonotype was found many times. The V gene is TRBV10-3, the J gene TRBJ2-7, with 14 bases lining up with TRBD2. V trimming: 0 bases; J trimming: 2 bases; junction bases outside the gene matches: 0. The germline CDR1 and CDR2 sequences are ENHRY and SYGVKD. CDR3 length: 16 residues. CDR3 DNA sequence: TGTGCCATCAGTGAGTCGGGACTAGCGGGAGCCTACGAGCAGTACTTC. It encodes CAISESGLAGAYEQYF.

CDR3 sequence: CSASIGEEGAFF. Here the CDR3 DNA reads TGCAGTGCTAGTATTGGGGAGGAAGGAGCTTTCTTT. The rearrangement links TRBV20-1 to TRBJ1-1; no reliable D call. Deletions cut 3 bases from V and 10 bases from J, with 15 bases between. The CDR3 is made up of 12 amino acids. The germline V gene has CDR1 DFQATT and CDR2 SNEGSKA (reference sequence).

This clonotype was counted at least ten times. The chain couples TRBV28 to TRBJ1-1; TRBD1 agrees at 8 bases. Unmatched junction bases numbered 10, after V lost 7 bases and J lost 6 bases. This CDR3 has 14 amino acids. Germline loops: CDR1 MDHEN, CDR2 SYDVKM. The chain's CDR3 is CASTLTQTGAEAFF. The DNA of the CDR3 is TGTGCCAGCACCCTAACTCAGACAGGGGCTGAAGCTTTCTTT.

This clonotype was observed a few times. The chain combines TRBV19 with TRBJ2-1; weak D call: TRBD1 (5 bases). The germline CDR1 and CDR2 sequences are LNHDA and SQIVND (reference sequence). The CDR3 consists of 14 residues. V gave up 6 bases and J gave up 9 bases, with 18 bases separating them. The DNA for the CDR3 is TGTGCCAGTAGAGTGGAGTATGGGGCCATTGAGCAGTTCTTC. Its translation is CASRVEYGAIEQFF. The entire variable domain, with the rest obtained from reference TRBV19 and TRBJ2-1, is as follows: DGGITQSPKYLFRKEGQNVTLSCEQNLNHDAMYWYRQDPGQGLRLIYYSQIVNDFQKGDIAEGYSVSREKKESFPLTVTSAQKNPTAFYLCASRVEYGAIEQFFGPGTRLTVL.

This clonotype has ten or more counts. V and J are TRBV7-9 and TRBJ2-2; no definite D call. This CDR3 contains 17 residues. Germline V gives CDR1 SEHNR, CDR2 FQNEAQ (reference sequence). Trimming took 5 bases from V and 0 from J, leaving 16 bases between them. In DNA form, the CDR3 reads TGTGCCAGCAGCGAAAGGTTTCCGTCCTCGAACACCGGGGAGCTGTTTTTT. Amino acids: CASSERFPSSNTGELFF.

The chain combines TRBV5-1 with TRBJ1-1; D call uncertain. The CDR3 spans 13 residues. Per germline, CDR1 SGHRS and CDR2 YFSETQ. The germline V and J ends were trimmed by 2 bases and 3 bases, with 8 bases remaining between them. The CDR3 protein is CASSFSGDTEAFF. In DNA, the CDR3 is TGCGCCAGCAGCTTTTCTGGGGACACTGAAGCTTTCTTT.

The table lists this clonotype with many counts. The rearrangement uses TRBV20-1 and TRBJ2-6; possible D gene TRBD1, 5 bases. Trimming stripped 2 bases from V and 0 bases from J, with 14 bases between. The germline V gene has CDR1 DFQATT and CDR2 SNEGSKA (reference sequence). This CDR3 is built from 17 residues. Written as DNA, the CDR3 is TGCAGTGCTAGAACGGGTCAGGGTTCCTCTGGGGCCAACGTCCTGACTTTC. This codes for CSARTGQGSSGANVLTF.

The table lists this clonotype with many counts. The chain's CDR3 is CASSTTGLAGPYNEQFF. DNA of the CDR3: TGTGCCAGCAGCACTACGGGACTAGCGGGGCCTTACAATGAGCAGTTCTTC. The V call is TRBV7-6, the J call TRBJ2-1; 13 bases agree with TRBD2. The trim removed 5 bases at V and 4 bases at J, leaving 8 bases unmatched. This CDR3 has 17 residues. Germline-derived CDR1 and CDR2 are SGHVS and FNYEAQ.

This clonotype was seen many times. The gene calls are TRBV24-1 and TRBJ2-5; 7 nucleotides line up with TRBD1. CDR3 size: 15 residues. The V gene end was trimmed by 4 bases and the J gene end by 1 base; junction bases not matched to a gene: 5. Germline lookup yields CDR1 KGHDR and CDR2 SFDVKD. The CDR3 region is CATSDYGQAQETQYF. The CDR3 DNA is TGTGCCACCAGTGACTATGGACAGGCCCAAGAGACCCAGTACTTC.

This clonotype is classed as medium-sized. J is TRBJ2-1 and V is TRBV12-5; weak D call: TRBD1 (6 bases). V was pared by 6 bases and J by 9 bases, with 18 bases between. This CDR3 has 14 amino acids. Germline V CDR1 and CDR2: LGHNT, FRNRAP. CDR3 residues: CASGQKPGHGEQFF. The CDR3 DNA reads TGTGCTAGTGGCCAAAAACCGGGACATGGTGAGCAGTTCTTC.

This clonotype turned up a few times. The chain couples TRBV20-1 to TRBJ2-7, with 7 bases aligning to TRBD1. V was pared by 6 bases and J by 3 bases, with 8 bases of the junction left unmatched. This CDR3 comprises 13 residues. Per germline, CDR1 DFQATT and CDR2 SNEGSKA (reference sequence). The CDR3 loop is CSATLGQSYEQYF. As DNA, the CDR3 is TGCAGTGCCACGCTGGGACAGAGCTACGAGCAGTACTTC.

This clonotype was counted only a few times. This sequence joins TRBV29-1 and TRBJ2-7, with 8 bases fitting TRBD1. The V segment lost 1 base and the J segment 5 bases; nucleotides outside the gene matches: 1. The CDR3 extends over 12 amino acids. Germline CDR1 is SQVTM and CDR2 is ANQGSEA. CDR3 coding DNA: TGCAGCGTTGAAGTGACAGGGGACGAGCAGTACTTC. As protein: CSVEVTGDEQYF.

The chain has TRBV4-1 and TRBJ2-7; TRBD1 might be the D (6 bases). The V gene's germline CDR1 is MGHRA and CDR2 YSYEKL. The length of the CDR3 is 14 residues. Trimming removed 0 bases from V and 7 bases from J, with 13 bases in between. The CDR3 nucleotides are TGCGCCAGCAGCCAAGATCTACAGGGACGAGAGCAGTACTTC. It encodes CASSQDLQGREQYF.

In this sample, this clonotype turned up many times. V usage is TRBV3-1 and J usage is TRBJ2-7; D possibly uses TRBD1 or TRBD2 (5 bases each). The germline V gene encodes CDR1 LGHDT and CDR2 YNNKEL (reference sequence). Trimming stripped 4 bases from V and 0 bases from J, with 13 bases between. The CDR3 consists of 15 residues. The DNA of the CDR3 is TGTGCCAGCAGCCCCCAACCCGGGGCCTCCTACGAGCAGTACTTC. Protein sequence: CASSPQPGASYEQYF.

The rearrangement links TRBV6-2 or TRBV6-3 to TRBJ2-7; TRBD2 matches 7 bases. Germline trimming cut 8 bases from V and 3 bases from J; bases unmatched to any gene: 7. Germline CDR1 and CDR2: MNHEY and SVGEGT. This CDR3 has 13 residues. CDR3 sequence reads: CASGPLANYEQYF. The CDR3, as DNA: TGTGCCAGCGGACCACTAGCGAACTACGAGCAGTACTTC.

This clonotype was recorded at least ten times. The genes are TRBV4-3 and TRBJ1-1; D unclear. CDR1 is LGHNA and CDR2 is YSLEER in the germline V gene. The CDR3 is 13 residues long. V was cut by 0 bases and J by 4 bases, with 6 bases left in between. In DNA, the CDR3 is TGCGCCAGCAGCCAAGAAGGACTCACTGAAGCTTTCTTT. Its protein product is CASSQEGLTEAFF.

This clonotype was seen only a few times. The chain joins TRBV24-1 to TRBJ1-5; maybe TRBD1 (6 bases). CDR1 and CDR2 (germline): KGHDR, SFDVKD. Trimming removed 4 bases from V and 8 bases from J, with 11 bases in between. The CDR3 consists of 13 residues. CDR3 sequence: CATSDSTGKPQHF. CDR3 bases: TGTGCCACCAGTGACTCTACAGGGAAGCCCCAGCATTTT.